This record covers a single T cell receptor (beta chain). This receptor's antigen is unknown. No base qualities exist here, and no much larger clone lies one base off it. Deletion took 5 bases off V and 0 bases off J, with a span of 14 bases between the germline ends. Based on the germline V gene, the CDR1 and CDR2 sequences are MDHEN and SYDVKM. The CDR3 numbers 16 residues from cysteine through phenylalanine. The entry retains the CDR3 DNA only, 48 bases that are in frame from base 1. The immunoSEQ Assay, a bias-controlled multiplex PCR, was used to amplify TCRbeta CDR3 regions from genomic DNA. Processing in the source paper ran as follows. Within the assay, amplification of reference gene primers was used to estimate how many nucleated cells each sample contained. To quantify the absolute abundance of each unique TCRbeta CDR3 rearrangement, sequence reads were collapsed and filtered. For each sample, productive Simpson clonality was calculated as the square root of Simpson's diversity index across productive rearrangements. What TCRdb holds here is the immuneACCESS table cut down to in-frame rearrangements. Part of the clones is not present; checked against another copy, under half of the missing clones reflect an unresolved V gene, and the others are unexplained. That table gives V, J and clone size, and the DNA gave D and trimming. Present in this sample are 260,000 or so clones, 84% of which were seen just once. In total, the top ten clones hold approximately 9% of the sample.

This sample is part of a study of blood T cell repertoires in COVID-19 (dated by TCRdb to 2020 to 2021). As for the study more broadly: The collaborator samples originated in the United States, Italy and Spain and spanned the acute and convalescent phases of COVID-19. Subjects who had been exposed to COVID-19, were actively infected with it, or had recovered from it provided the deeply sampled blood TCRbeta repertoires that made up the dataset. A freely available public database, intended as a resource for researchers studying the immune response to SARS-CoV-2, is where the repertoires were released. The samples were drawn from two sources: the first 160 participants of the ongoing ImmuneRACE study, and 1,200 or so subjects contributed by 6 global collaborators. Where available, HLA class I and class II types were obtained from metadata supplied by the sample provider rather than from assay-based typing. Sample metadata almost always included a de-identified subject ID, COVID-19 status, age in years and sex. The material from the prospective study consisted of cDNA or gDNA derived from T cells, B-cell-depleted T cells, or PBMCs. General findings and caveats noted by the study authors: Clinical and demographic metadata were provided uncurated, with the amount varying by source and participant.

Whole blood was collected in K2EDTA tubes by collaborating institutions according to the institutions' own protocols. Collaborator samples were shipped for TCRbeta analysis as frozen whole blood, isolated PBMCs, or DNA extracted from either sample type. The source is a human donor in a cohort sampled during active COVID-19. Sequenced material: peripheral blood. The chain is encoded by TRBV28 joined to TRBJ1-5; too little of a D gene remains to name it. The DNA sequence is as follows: TGTGCCAGCAGTACCCCCCCGGGGTCTAGCAATCAGCCCCAGCATTTT. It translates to CASSTPPGSSNQPQHF.